The 29 T cell receptor beta chains reported below all come from one sample, sequenced in a study of beta chain features in type 1 diabetes. Sequenced material consisted of expressed TCRB transcripts (all of the isolated RNA was reverse transcribed). Generated by immunoSEQ multiplex PCR, the TCRdb table keeps only in-frame clones and is missing some. The sample lists 250,000 to 350,000 clones, 12% to 15% occurring once. The sequencing input was central memory CD4+ T cells from blood. These receptors were obtained from a man between 25 and 39 years old in good health.

The gene calls are TRBV19 and TRBJ2-1; D may be TRBD1 (6 bases). Deletions cut 7 bases from V and 0 bases from J, with 16 bases between. Germline V gives CDR1 LNHDA, CDR2 SQIVND (reference sequence). This CDR3 contains 16 residues. The CDR3 loop is CASTTMGQGSYNEQFF. CDR3 sequence (DNA): TGTGCCAGTACTACCATGGGACAAGGCTCCTACAATGAGCAGTTCTTC. Supplemented by reference TRBV19 and TRBJ2-1, the full variable domain reads DGGITQSPKYLFRKEGQNVTLSCEQNLNHDAMYWYRQDPGQGLRLIYYSQIVNDFQKGDIAEGYSVSREKKESFPLTVTSAQKNPTAFYLCASTTMGQGSYNEQFFGPGTRLTVL.

This clone was seen only a few times. Within the sample, other DNA sequences also encode this same CDR3. The rearrangement uses TRBV9 and TRBJ1-1; D uncertain. This CDR3 region has 13 residues. Trimming removed 2 bases at V and 0 bases at J, with 5 bases between. The germline V gene encodes CDR1 SGDLS and CDR2 YYNGEE. In DNA form, the CDR3 reads TGTGCCAGCAGCGTCACCATGAACACTGAAGCTTTCTTT. This sequence encodes CASSVTMNTEAFF.

This clone was seen only a few times. Other DNA sequences in the same sample also yield this CDR3. The chain combines TRBV19 with TRBJ1-1; 7 bases agree with TRBD1. Germline V lookup: CDR1 LNHDA, CDR2 SQIVND (reference sequence). The length of the CDR3 is 15 residues. After removal of 1 base from V and 0 bases from J, the junction contained 2 bases not matched to a gene. CDR3 nucleotide sequence: TGTGCCAGTAGTATAGCAGGGGGAATGAACACTGAAGCTTTCTTT. Its translation: CASSIAGGMNTEAFF.

This clone was seen a few times. The chain has TRBV4-2 and TRBJ2-2; the D gene could be TRBD1 or TRBD2 (5 bases each). The V gene lost 4 bases and the J gene lost 4 bases, with 13 bases spanning the gap. This CDR3 spans 15 amino acids. Germline V gives CDR1 LGHNA, CDR2 YNFKEQ. The CDR3 sequence: CASSLPGPVTGELFF. The CDR3 DNA reads TGTGCCAGCAGCCTCCCGGGACCGGTCACCGGGGAGCTGTTTTTT.

The V call is TRBV5-1, the J call TRBJ2-5, with D possibly being TRBD1 (6 bases). This CDR3 is built from 15 residues. Looked up from germline, CDR1 is SGHRS and CDR2 is YFSETQ. V was pared by 2 bases and J by 4 bases, with 15 bases between. The CDR3 coding sequence is TGCGCCAGCAGCTTAACAGGGACCGGGACAGAGACCCAGTACTTC. It codes for CASSLTGTGTETQYF.

The table lists this clone with a few counts. This may come from a read error, since a much larger clone is one base off. V gene TRBV5-6 combines with J gene TRBJ2-2; possibly TRBD2 for D (5 bases). V lost 4 bases to trimming and J lost 0 bases, with 7 bases between them. CDR1 is SGHDT and CDR2 is YYEEEE in the germline V gene. The CDR3 consists of 14 residues. CDR3 nucleotides: TGTGCCAGCAGCCAACTAGCGAACACCGGGGAGCTGTTTTTT. Its translation is CASSQLANTGELFF.

This clone was observed a few times. The gene calls are TRBV6-5 and TRBJ1-5, with unresolved D. Deletions cut 2 bases from V and 4 bases from J, with 12 bases between. The CDR3 covers 15 residues. CDR1 is MNHEY and CDR2 is SVGAGI in the germline V gene. CDR3 sequence reads: CASSYRIVGNQPQHF. CDR3 DNA: TGTGCCAGCAGTTACCGCATAGTCGGAAATCAGCCCCAGCATTTT.

The J gene is TRBJ2-5, the V gene TRBV7-2, with TRBD2 identical over 9 bases. J lost 3 bases, V lost 4 bases, and 3 bases had no gene match. The CDR3 sequence is 14 residues long. Germline V gives CDR1 SGHTA, CDR2 FQGNSA. The CDR3 region has the DNA TGTGCCAGCAGCTGGCGGGGGGGCGAAGAGACCCAGTACTTC. As protein: CASSWRGGEETQYF.

The chain carries TRBV9 and TRBJ1-2; 9 bases line up with TRBD1. The CDR3 has 15 amino acids. Germline V CDR1 and CDR2: SGDLS, YYNGEE. Trimming at V came to 1 base and at J to 7 bases, leaving 8 bases not matched to a gene. CDR3 sequence (DNA): TGTGCCAGCAGCGTAAACGACAGGGGGACGGGTGGCTACACCTTC. Translated, it gives CASSVNDRGTGGYTF.

This clone was recorded a few times. The chain combines TRBV19 with TRBJ1-4; D is perhaps TRBD1 (6 bases). V dropped 11 bases and J dropped 6 bases, with 22 bases sitting between them. Germline V CDR1 and CDR2: LNHDA, SQIVND (reference sequence). The CDR3 runs 15 residues. DNA of the CDR3: TGTGCCTGGAGCGGTGGACAGCGGGGCGATGAAAAACTGTTTTTT. This gives the protein CAWSGGQRGDEKLFF.

This rearrangement joins TRBV7-9 to TRBJ1-1; no firm D call. Per the germline V gene, CDR1 is SEHNR and CDR2 is FQNEAQ (reference sequence). The CDR3 consists of 12 residues. The ends were cut back, 2 bases at V and 8 bases at J, with 9 bases in the middle. CDR3 amino acids: CASSLMGEEAFF. CDR3 nucleotide sequence: TGTGCCAGCAGCTTAATGGGAGAGGAAGCTTTCTTT.

This clone was counted only a few times. The rearrangement uses TRBV30 and TRBJ1-2; tentatively, D is TRBD1 (6 bases). Germline loops: CDR1 GTSNPN, CDR2 SVGIG (reference sequence). There are 15 residues in the CDR3. V was pared by 2 bases and J by 5 bases, with 18 bases between. CDR3 amino acids: CAWSLGGRSRYGYTF. The CDR3, as DNA: TGTGCCTGGAGTTTAGGGGGGCGATCTCGGTATGGCTACACCTTC. Based on the CDR3 plus reference TRBV30 and TRBJ1-2, the full variable domain is SQTIHQWPATLVQPVGSPLSLECTVEGTSNPNLYWYRQAAGRGLQLLFYSVGIGQISSEVPQNLSASRPQDRQFILSSKKLLLSDSGFYLCAWSLGGRSRYGYTFGSGTRLTVV.

The genes are TRBV7-8 and TRBJ2-7; the match to TRBD2 covers 7 bases. CDR1 is SGHVS, CDR2 FQNEAQ, per germline. The trim removed 5 bases at V and 0 bases at J, leaving 10 bases unmatched. The CDR3 runs to 16 residues. CDR3 residues: CASSLSRAGSSYEQYV. The CDR3 coding sequence is TGTGCCAGCAGCCTATCTAGAGCGGGGAGCTCCTACGAGCAGTACGTC.

There are many counts of this clone. This chain uses TRBV19 with TRBJ1-6; tentative D call: TRBD1 (6 bases). The CDR3 consists of 14 residues. CDR1 and CDR2 from the germline V gene are LNHDA and SQIVND (reference sequence). Trimming removed 7 bases from V and 8 bases from J, with 15 bases in between. CDR3 nucleotide sequence: TGTGCCAGTACCCTAAAAAGGGGGTATTCACCCCTCCACTTT. This encodes CASTLKRGYSPLHF.

This rearrangement joins TRBV6-6 to TRBJ2-7; D is unresolved. Trimming left V 2 bases short and J 2 bases short, with 10 bases between. From germline, CDR1 is MNHNY and CDR2 SVGAGI (reference sequence). CDR3 length: 14 amino acids. The CDR3 sequence is CASSYVPETYEQYF. For the CDR3, the DNA is TGTGCCAGCAGTTACGTTCCAGAAACCTACGAGCAGTACTTC.

Ten or more counts support this clone. The gene calls are TRBV4-2 and TRBJ2-3, with D maybe TRBD2 (5 bases). With 5 bases removed from V and 2 bases from J, the gap between germline ends came to 20 bases. The germline V gene encodes CDR1 LGHNA and CDR2 YNFKEQ. The CDR3 is 17 residues long. The CDR3 loop is CASSSTPYGDNTDTQYF. The CDR3 DNA follows: TGTGCCAGCAGCTCCACACCATACGGGGATAACACAGATACGCAGTATTTT.

This clone showed up just a few times. The J gene is TRBJ2-2, the V gene TRBV6-1, with D maybe TRBD1 (6 bases). Trimming removed 6 bases from V and 1 base from J, with 9 bases in between. CDR3 length equals 14 residues. The germline gives CDR1 MNHNS, CDR2 SASEGT. The CDR3 sequence: CASRQGRNTGELFF. CDR3 sequence (DNA): TGTGCCAGCAGACAGGGCCGGAACACCGGGGAGCTGTTTTTT.

This clone was seen only a few times. The chain carries TRBV5-4 and TRBJ1-2, with D possibly matching TRBD1 (5 bases). The CDR3 spans 14 residues. Trimming removed 1 base from V and 4 bases from J, with 11 bases in between. Germline CDR1 reads SGHNT; CDR2 reads YYREEE (reference sequence). The CDR3 nucleotides are TGTGCCAGCAGCTTGAGTCGGGGGGTCTATGGCTACACCTTC. Residues: CASSLSRGVYGYTF.

As to this clone: The junction does not match germline at one end; this may be a read error. The V call is TRBV5-4, the J call TRBJ2-7; D ambiguous. The germline gives CDR1 SGHNT, CDR2 YYREEE (reference sequence). This CDR3 is built from 13 residues. The DNA of the CDR3 is TGCGCCAGCAGCCAAGAATCGGGTAGCGAGCAGTACTTC. As protein: CASSQESGSEQYF.

This clone was observed a handful of times. J is TRBJ1-4 and V is TRBV10-3, with 11 bases aligning to TRBD1. The CDR3 consists of 13 residues. From germline, CDR1 is ENHRY and CDR2 SYGVKD. Losses at the gene ends were 10 bases for V and 6 bases for J; bases not matched to a gene: 4. CDR3 DNA sequence: TGTGCCAGCCGGGACAGGGGGTATGAAAAACTGTTTTTT. Translated, it gives CASRDRGYEKLFF.

This clone appeared a single time. This sequence joins TRBV6-5 and TRBJ1-2, with D uncertain. The CDR3 totals 13 residues. Per germline, CDR1 MNHEY and CDR2 SVGAGI. V lost 8 bases and J 8 bases, leaving 18 bases between the germline ends. This CDR3 reads CASSDLVTHGYTF. The CDR3 nucleotides read TGTGCCAGCTCCGACTTAGTAACGCACGGCTACACCTTC.

This clone was seen only a few times. The rearrangement uses TRBV18 and TRBJ1-1, with unresolved D. The CDR3 extends over 15 amino acids. V was cut by 0 bases and J by 1 base, with 9 bases left in between. Per germline, CDR1 KGHSH and CDR2 LQKENI. The CDR3 sequence is CASSPPSTPNTEAFF. DNA of the CDR3: TGTGCCAGCTCACCACCATCAACACCGAACACTGAAGCTTTCTTT.

This clone was seen a few times. The chain combines TRBV11-2 with TRBJ1-2; possible D gene TRBD1, 6 bases. The CDR3 has 14 amino acids. Trimming removed 4 bases from V and 2 bases from J, with 11 bases in between. CDR1 is SGHAT, CDR2 FQNNGV, per germline. The CDR3 loop reads CASSSRGRNYGYTF. CDR3 bases: TGTGCCAGCAGCTCCAGGGGTAGGAACTATGGCTACACCTTC.

The chain links TRBV7-6 to TRBJ2-1, with a possible D match to TRBD1 (5 bases). V was cut by 5 bases and J by 6 bases, with 14 bases left in between. In germline, CDR1 is SGHVS, CDR2 FNYEAQ. CDR3 length equals 14 residues. The CDR3 loop is CASSPLRATNEQFF. The CDR3 nucleotides are TGTGCCAGCAGCCCTCTCAGGGCTACCAATGAGCAGTTCTTC.

The chain employs TRBV11-2 and TRBJ1-4; no definite D call. V was cut by 2 bases and J by 4 bases, with 5 bases left in between. There are 13 residues in the CDR3. CDR1 SGHAT and CDR2 FQNNGV come from the germline V gene. CDR3: CASSLSVNEKLFF. The CDR3 DNA reads as TGTGCCAGCAGCTTATCCGTTAATGAAAAACTGTTTTTT.

J is TRBJ1-1 and V is TRBV7-2; D not resolved. V lost 6 bases and J lost 4, with 12 bases in between. The CDR3 sequence is 13 residues long. Per the germline V gene, CDR1 is SGHTA and CDR2 is FQGNSA. CDR3 protein: CASRSQDPTEAFF. Written as DNA, the CDR3 is TGTGCCAGCAGGTCCCAGGATCCCACTGAAGCTTTCTTT.

This rearrangement joins TRBV18 to TRBJ1-4; D is uncertain. This CDR3 has 14 amino acids. V shed 0 bases and J shed 3 bases, with 5 bases lying between them. From germline, CDR1 is KGHSH and CDR2 LQKENI. The CDR3 sequence is CASSPPSPNEKLFF. The CDR3 DNA reads TGTGCCAGCTCACCACCCAGCCCTAATGAAAAACTGTTTTTT.

The genes are TRBV7-2 and TRBJ2-1; 7 bases map to TRBD2. After removal of 4 bases from V and 5 bases from J, the junction contained 8 bases not matched to a gene. CDR3 size: 15 residues. The germline CDR1 and CDR2 sequences are SGHTA and FQGNSA. The CDR3 coding sequence is TGTGCCAGCAGCTCAGGACTAGTAAGCCACAATGAGCAGTTCTTC. Its translation is CASSSGLVSHNEQFF. The whole variable domain, filled in from reference TRBV7-2 and TRBJ2-1, reads GAGVSQSPSNKVTEKGKDVELRCDPISGHTALYWYRQSLGQGLEFLIYFQGNSAPDKSGLPSDRFSAERTGGSVSTLTIQRTQQEDSAVYLCASSSGLVSHNEQFFGPGTRLTVL.

J is TRBJ2-1 and V is TRBV4-3; D is possibly TRBD1 (6 bases). V lost 0 bases, J lost 12 bases, and 15 bases lay in between. The germline gives CDR1 LGHNA, CDR2 YSLEER. This CDR3 comprises 14 residues. The CDR3 sequence is CASSQESQGLGQFF. CDR3 in DNA: TGCGCCAGCAGCCAAGAATCGCAGGGGCTCGGGCAGTTCTTC.